Listed below are T cell receptor beta chains from one sample, sequenced in a study of T cells in Graves' hyperthyroidism and ophthalmopathy. TCRdb independently ran MiXCR on the multiplex PCR reads; one entry per CDR3 protein. This table holds about 400,000 distinct CDR3 sequences, around 15% found once. Sequencing input: blood. Receptors originate from a woman younger than 45 with Graves' ophthalmopathy. Both conserved end residues are part of each CDR3. The D gene is left open where the match is weak. Only part of the rows carry a size: once, few, many, or a class if the clone is expanded.

J gene | CDR3 length | D gene | clone size | V gene | CDR3 DNA | CDR3 protein
TRBJ2-7 | 14 | - | - | TRBV12-5 | TGTGCTAGTGGTTTAGAGGGTTTCGGCTACGAGCAGTACTTC | CASGLEGFGYEQYF
TRBJ1-2 | 15 | TRBD1 | many | TRBV11-2 | TGTGCCAGCAGCTTAGCCAGGGGGGAATATTATGGCTACACCTTC | CASSLARGEYYGYTF
TRBJ2-5 | 14 | - | - | TRBV15 | TGTGCCACCAGCAGAGATGGGGGGGCCGAGACCCAGTACTTC | CATSRDGGAETQYF
TRBJ1-1 | 15 | - | many | TRBV15 | TGTGCCACCAGCAGAGGTGCCGGGGCTGGCACTGAAGCTTTCTTT | CATSRGAGAGTEAFF
TRBJ2-1 | 11 | - | many | TRBV27 | TGTGCCAGCAGGAAAAGTTATGAGCAGTTCTTC | CASRKSYEQFF
TRBJ2-3 | 14 | - | - | TRBV27 | TGTGCCAGCAGTCGTCAGGGGTCGGCAGATACGCAGTATTTT | CASSRQGSADTQYF
TRBJ1-4 | 15 | - | many | TRBV18 | TGTGCCAGCTCACCTTTGGGCGGGACTAATGAAAAACTGTTTTTT | CASSPLGGTNEKLFF
TRBJ1-1 | 15 | - | - | TRBV5-6 | TGTGCCAGCAGTTTGGCGTATAGGGAGAGCACTGAAGCTTTCTTT | CASSLAYRESTEAFF
TRBJ2-3 | 17 | - | - | TRBV4-1 | TGCGCCAGCAGCCAAGAGGGCTCGAGTCGGGCGGTAGATACGCAGTATTTT | CASSQEGSSRAVDTQYF
TRBJ1-1 | 17 | - | many | TRBV6-1 | TGTGCCAGCAGTGAAGGGGGGGGGGCATGGGTGAACACTGAAGCTTTCTTT | CASSEGGGAWVNTEAFF